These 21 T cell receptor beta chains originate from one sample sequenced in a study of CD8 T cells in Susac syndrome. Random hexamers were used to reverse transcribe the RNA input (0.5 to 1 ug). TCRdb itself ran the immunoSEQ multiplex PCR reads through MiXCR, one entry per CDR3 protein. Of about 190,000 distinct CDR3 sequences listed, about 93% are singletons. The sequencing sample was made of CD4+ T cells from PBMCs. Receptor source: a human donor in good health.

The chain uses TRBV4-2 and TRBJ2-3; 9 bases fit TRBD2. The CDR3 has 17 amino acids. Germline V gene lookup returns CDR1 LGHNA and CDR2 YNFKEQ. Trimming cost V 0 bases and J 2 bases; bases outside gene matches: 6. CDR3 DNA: TGTGCCAGCAGCCAAGAACTAGCGGGCACCTACACAGATACGCAGTATTTT. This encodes CASSQELAGTYTDTQYF.

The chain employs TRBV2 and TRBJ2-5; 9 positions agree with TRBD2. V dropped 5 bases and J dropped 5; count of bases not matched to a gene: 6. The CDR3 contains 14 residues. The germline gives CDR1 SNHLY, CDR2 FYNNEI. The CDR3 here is CASSSGGPPETQYF. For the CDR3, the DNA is TGTGCCAGCAGTAGCGGGGGGCCCCCGGAGACCCAGTACTTC.

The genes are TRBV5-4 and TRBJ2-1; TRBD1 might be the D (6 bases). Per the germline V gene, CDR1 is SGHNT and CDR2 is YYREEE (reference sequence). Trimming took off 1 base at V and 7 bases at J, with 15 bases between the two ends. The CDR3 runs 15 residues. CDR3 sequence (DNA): TGTGCCAGCAGCTTGACAGGGTTCCTCGATAATGAGCAGTTCTTC. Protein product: CASSLTGFLDNEQFF.

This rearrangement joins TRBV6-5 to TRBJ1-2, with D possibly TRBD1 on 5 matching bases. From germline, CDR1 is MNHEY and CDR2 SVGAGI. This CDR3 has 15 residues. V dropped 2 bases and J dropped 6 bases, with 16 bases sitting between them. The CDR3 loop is CASSYLRSGLNGYTF. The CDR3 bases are TGTGCCAGCAGTTACCTCAGGTCAGGGTTGAATGGCTACACCTTC.

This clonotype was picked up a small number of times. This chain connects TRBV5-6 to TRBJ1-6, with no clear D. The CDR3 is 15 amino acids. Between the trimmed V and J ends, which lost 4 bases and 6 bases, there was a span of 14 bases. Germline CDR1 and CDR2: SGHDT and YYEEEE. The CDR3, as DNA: TGTGCCAGCAGCCCCCAGCGGGCGCGTAATTCACCCCTCCACTTT. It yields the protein CASSPQRARNSPLHF. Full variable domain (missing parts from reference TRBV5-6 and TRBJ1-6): DAGVTQSPTHLIKTRGQQVTLRCSPKSGHDTVSWYQQALGQGPQFIFQYYEEEERQRGNFPDRFSGHQFPNYSSELNVNALLLGDSALYLCASSPQRARNSPLHFGNGTRLTVT.

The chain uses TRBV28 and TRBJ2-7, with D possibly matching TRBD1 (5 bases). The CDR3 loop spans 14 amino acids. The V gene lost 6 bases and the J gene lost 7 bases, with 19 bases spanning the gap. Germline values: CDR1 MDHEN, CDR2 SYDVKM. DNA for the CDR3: TGTGCCAGCAGCTCCTTCCAGGACACCCTGGAGCAGTACTTC. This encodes CASSSFQDTLEQYF. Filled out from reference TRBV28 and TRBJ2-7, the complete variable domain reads DVKVTQSSRYLVKRTGEKVFLECVQDMDHENMFWYRQDPGLGLRLIYFSYDVKMKEKGDIPEGYSVSREKKERFSLILESASTNQTSMYLCASSSFQDTLEQYFGPGTRLTVT.

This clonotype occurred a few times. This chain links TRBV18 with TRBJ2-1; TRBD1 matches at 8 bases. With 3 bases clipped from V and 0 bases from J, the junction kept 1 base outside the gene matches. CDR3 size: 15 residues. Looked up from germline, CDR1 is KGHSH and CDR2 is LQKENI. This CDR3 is CASSPGTGSYNEQFF. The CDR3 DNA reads TGTGCCAGCTCACCTGGGACAGGCTCCTACAATGAGCAGTTCTTC.

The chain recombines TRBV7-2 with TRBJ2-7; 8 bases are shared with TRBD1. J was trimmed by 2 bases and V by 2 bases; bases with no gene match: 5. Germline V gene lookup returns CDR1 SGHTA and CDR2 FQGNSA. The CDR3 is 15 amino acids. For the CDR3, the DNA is TGTGCCAGCAGCTTAAACGGACAGGGAGCCTACGAGCAGTACTTC. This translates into CASSLNGQGAYEQYF.

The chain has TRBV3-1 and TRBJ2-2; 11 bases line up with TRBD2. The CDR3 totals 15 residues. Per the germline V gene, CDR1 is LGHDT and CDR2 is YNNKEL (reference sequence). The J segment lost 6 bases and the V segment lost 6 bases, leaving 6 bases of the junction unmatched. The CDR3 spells CASRVAGGPSGELFF. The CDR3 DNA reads TGTGCCAGCAGAGTAGCGGGGGGGCCCTCCGGGGAGCTGTTTTTT. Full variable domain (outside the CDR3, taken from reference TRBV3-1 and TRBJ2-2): DTAVSQTPKYLVTQMGNDKSIKCEQNLGHDTMYWYKQDSKKFLKIMFSYNNKELIINETVPNRFSPKSPDKAHLNLHINSLELGDSAVYFCASRVAGGPSGELFFGEGSRLTVL.

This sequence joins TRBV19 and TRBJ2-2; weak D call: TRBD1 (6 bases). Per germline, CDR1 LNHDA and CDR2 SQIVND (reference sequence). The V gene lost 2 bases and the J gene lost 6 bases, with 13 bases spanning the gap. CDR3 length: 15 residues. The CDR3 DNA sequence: TGTGCCAGTAGTATATTGGGCCCAGGGGCCGGGGAGCTGTTTTTT. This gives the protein CASSILGPGAGELFF.

The CDR3 loop reads CASSQDQAPIRALHF. The CDR3 nucleotides are TGCGCCAGCAGCCAAGATCAAGCTCCCATTCGAGCCCTCCACTTT. V usage is TRBV4-1 and J usage is TRBJ1-6, with D unresolved. Between the trimmed V and J ends, which lost 0 bases and 14 bases, there was a span of 17 bases. Germline loops: CDR1 MGHRA, CDR2 YSYEKL. The length of the CDR3 is 15 residues.

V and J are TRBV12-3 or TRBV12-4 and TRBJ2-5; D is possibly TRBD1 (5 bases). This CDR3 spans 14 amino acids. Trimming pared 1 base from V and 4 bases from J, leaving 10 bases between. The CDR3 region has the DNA TGTGCCAGCAGTTTAGAGGGGCGTGGAGAGACCCAGTACTTC. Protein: CASSLEGRGETQYF.

Here the CDR3 reads CASSFGVSRNTGELFF. The CDR3 DNA follows: TGTGCCAGCAGTTTCGGGGTTTCTAGGAACACCGGGGAGCTGTTTTTT. This sequence joins TRBV28 and TRBJ2-2; D possibly corresponds to TRBD2 (5 bases). Germline V gene sequence: CDR1 MDHEN, CDR2 SYDVKM. V was trimmed by 3 bases and J by 1 base, leaving 12 bases between them. This CDR3 is built from 16 residues. Complete variable domain (other parts from reference TRBV28 and TRBJ2-2): DVKVTQSSRYLVKRTGEKVFLECVQDMDHENMFWYRQDPGLGLRLIYFSYDVKMKEKGDIPEGYSVSREKKERFSLILESASTNQTSMYLCASSFGVSRNTGELFFGEGSRLTVL.

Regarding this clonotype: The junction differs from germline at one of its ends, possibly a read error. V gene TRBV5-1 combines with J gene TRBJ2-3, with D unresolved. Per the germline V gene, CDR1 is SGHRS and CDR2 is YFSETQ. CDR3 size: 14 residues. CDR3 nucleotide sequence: TGTGCCAGCAGCTTGGAAGGGAGCACAGATACGCAGTATTTT. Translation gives CASSLEGSTDTQYF.

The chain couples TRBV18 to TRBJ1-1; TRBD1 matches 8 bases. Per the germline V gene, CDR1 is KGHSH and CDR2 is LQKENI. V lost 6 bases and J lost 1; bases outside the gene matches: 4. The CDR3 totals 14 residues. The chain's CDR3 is CASSLQGANTEAFF. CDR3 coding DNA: TGTGCCAGCTCCCTTCAGGGGGCGAACACTGAAGCTTTCTTT.

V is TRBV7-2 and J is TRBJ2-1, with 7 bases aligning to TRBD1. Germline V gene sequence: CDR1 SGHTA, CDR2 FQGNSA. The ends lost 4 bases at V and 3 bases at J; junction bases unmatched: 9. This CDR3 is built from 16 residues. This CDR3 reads CASSSRGWSNYNEQFF. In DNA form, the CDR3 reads TGTGCCAGCAGCTCCAGGGGGTGGTCGAACTACAATGAGCAGTTCTTC. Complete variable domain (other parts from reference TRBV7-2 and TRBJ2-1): GAGVSQSPSNKVTEKGKDVELRCDPISGHTALYWYRQSLGQGLEFLIYFQGNSAPDKSGLPSDRFSAERTGGSVSTLTIQRTQQEDSAVYLCASSSRGWSNYNEQFFGPGTRLTVL.

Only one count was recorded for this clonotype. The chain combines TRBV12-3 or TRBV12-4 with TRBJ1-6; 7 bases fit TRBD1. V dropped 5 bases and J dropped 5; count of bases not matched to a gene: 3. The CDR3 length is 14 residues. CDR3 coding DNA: TGTGCCAGCAGTCCCACAGGGGATAATTCACCCCTCCACTTT. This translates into CASSPTGDNSPLHF.

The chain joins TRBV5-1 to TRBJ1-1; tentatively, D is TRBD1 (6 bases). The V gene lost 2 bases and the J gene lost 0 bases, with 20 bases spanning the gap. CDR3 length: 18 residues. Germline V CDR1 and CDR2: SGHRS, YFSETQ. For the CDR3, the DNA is TGCGCCAGCAGCTTATTACGTTGGGAGGACAGCCTGAACACTGAAGCTTTCTTT. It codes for CASSLLRWEDSLNTEAFF.

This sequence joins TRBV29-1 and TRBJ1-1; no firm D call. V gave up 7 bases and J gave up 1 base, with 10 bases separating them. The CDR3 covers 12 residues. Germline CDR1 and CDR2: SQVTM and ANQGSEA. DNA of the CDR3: TGCAGCGGTAACTACAGGAACACTGAAGCTTTCTTT. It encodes CSGNYRNTEAFF.

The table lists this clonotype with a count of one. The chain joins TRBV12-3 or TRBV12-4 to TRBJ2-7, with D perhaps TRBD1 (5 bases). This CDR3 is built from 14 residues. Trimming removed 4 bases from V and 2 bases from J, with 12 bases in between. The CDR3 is CASSYKPGPYEQYF. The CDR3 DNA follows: TGTGCCAGCAGTTACAAGCCAGGGCCCTACGAGCAGTACTTC.

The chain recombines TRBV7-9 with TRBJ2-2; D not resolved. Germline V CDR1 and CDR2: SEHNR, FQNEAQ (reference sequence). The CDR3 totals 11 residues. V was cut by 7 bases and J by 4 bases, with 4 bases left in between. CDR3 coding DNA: TGTGCCAGCACAGGCACCGGGGAGCTGTTTTTT. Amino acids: CASTGTGELFF.